The clone carrying this TCR beta chain has only a few counts. This record belongs to a study of blood T cell repertoires in COVID-19. At the level of the study: Samples came from the United States, Italy and Spain, spanning acute and convalescent COVID-19. Sources were T cells, B-cell-depleted T cells, or PBMCs; the material itself was cDNA or gDNA.

Source study methods: Scientists estimated how many nucleated cells there were by amplifying reference gene primers. TCRdb's copy holds only in-frame clones and misses some; the assay was immunoSEQ multiplex PCR. V, J and clone size are taken as reported in that table, and D and trimming were inferred from the DNA itself. The sample lists 95,000 to 110,000 clones; over 75% were seen once. Germline loops: CDR1 MDHEN, CDR2 SYDVKM. CDR3 length equals 15 residues. Trimming took 2 bases from V and 4 from J; bases not matched to a gene: 5. The sample consisted of peripheral blood. V gene TRBV28 combines with J gene TRBJ1-2, with 9 bases fitting TRBD1. This clonotype was sampled from a human donor in a cohort sampled during active or convalescent COVID-19. The CDR3 DNA follows: TGTGCCAGCAGTTTAGAGAGGACAGGGGTCTATGGCTACACCTTC. Residues: CASSLERTGVYGYTF.